A selection of T cell receptor beta chains follows, all from one sample in a study of cytomegalovirus exposure and HLA in healthy donors. Here immunoSEQ multiplex PCR was the method, and the copy in TCRdb shows in-frame clones only, minus some. Among around 120,000 clones listed, roughly 80% were seen once. The specimen was PBMCs. The receptors were gathered from a man between 60 and 75 years old in good health and CMV-seropositive. The conserved cysteine and the conserved F or W are not part of the CDR3 here. Each record gives: J gene, V gene, CDR3 protein.

J gene: TRBJ1-5; V gene: TRBV10-3; CDR3 protein: AISELLGTTPQH
J gene: TRBJ2-1; V gene: TRBV5-1; CDR3 protein: ASSASGLGYNEQF
J gene: TRBJ2-7; V gene: TRBV9; CDR3 protein: ASSRASGNAYEQY
J gene: TRBJ2-1; V gene: TRBV2; CDR3 protein: ASSALAGGSITNEQF
J gene: TRBJ2-7; V gene: TRBV1; CDR3 protein: TSSQDTLAGAYEQY
J gene: TRBJ2-3; V gene: TRBV10-3; CDR3 protein: ATKDRALLNRTDTQY
J gene: TRBJ2-4; V gene: TRBV5-6; CDR3 protein: ASSAYMTSGYTKNIQY
J gene: TRBJ1-1; V gene: TRBV2; CDR3 protein: ASSRDRNTEAF
J gene: TRBJ2-5; V gene: TRBV5-1; CDR3 protein: ASSPRDEGWETQY
J gene: TRBJ1-2; V gene: TRBV4-1; CDR3 protein: ASSQVIANYGYT
J gene: TRBJ1-4; V gene: TRBV5-4; CDR3 protein: ASSPGQFNEKLF
J gene: TRBJ1-6; V gene: TRBV5-1; CDR3 protein: ASSLGGPGPDRADSPLH
J gene: TRBJ1-3; V gene: TRBV28; CDR3 protein: ASTKPGQGGNTIY
J gene: TRBJ2-2; V gene: TRBV7-2; CDR3 protein: ASTRLTIGTGELF
J gene: TRBJ1-6; V gene: TRBV27; CDR3 protein: ASSTTGLYNSPLH
J gene: TRBJ2-5; V gene: TRBV2; CDR3 protein: ASSAQAFGETQY
J gene: TRBJ2-2; V gene: TRBV10-2; CDR3 protein: ASSDGLSNTGELF
J gene: TRBJ2-7; V gene: TRBV30; CDR3 protein: AWSQGLEGPNEQY
J gene: TRBJ2-7; V gene: TRBV14; CDR3 protein: ASSQNLGRGRSSYEQY
J gene: TRBJ2-1; V gene: TRBV28; CDR3 protein: ASSIPGLAAYNEQF
J gene: TRBJ1-3; V gene: TRBV30; CDR3 protein: AWRSPRQGEGNTIY
J gene: TRBJ2-1; V gene: TRBV5-1; CDR3 protein: ASSLRLGDYNEQF
J gene: TRBJ2-5; V gene: TRBV5-1; CDR3 protein: ASSGTSGSIGETQY
J gene: TRBJ2-7; V gene: TRBV2; CDR3 protein: ASRSYEQY
J gene: TRBJ1-1; V gene: TRBV11-2; CDR3 protein: ASSLASGAEAF